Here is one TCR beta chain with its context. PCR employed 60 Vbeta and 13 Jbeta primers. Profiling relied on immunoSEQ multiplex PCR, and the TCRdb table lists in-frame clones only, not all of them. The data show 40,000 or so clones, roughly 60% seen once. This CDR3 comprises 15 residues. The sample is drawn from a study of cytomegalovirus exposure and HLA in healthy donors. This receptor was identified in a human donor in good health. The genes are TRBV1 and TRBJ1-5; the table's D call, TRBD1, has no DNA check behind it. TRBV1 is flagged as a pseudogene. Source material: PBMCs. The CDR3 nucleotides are TGCACCAGCAGCTCTCAACAGGGGACCCCTCAGCCCCAGCATTTT. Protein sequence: CTSSSQQGTPQPQHF.